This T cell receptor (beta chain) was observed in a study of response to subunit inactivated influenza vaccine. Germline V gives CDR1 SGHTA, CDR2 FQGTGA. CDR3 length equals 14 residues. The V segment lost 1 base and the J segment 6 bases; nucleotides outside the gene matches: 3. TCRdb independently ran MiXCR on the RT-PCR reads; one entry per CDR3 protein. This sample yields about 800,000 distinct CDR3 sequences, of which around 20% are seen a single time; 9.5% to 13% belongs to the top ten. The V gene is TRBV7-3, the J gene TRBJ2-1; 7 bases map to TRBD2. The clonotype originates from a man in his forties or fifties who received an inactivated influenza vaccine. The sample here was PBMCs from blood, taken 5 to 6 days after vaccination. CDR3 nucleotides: TGTGCCAGCAGCTTAATGACTAGCCCCAATGAGCAGTTCTTC. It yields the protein CASSLMTSPNEQFF. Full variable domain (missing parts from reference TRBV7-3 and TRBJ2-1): GAGVSQTPSNKVTEKGKYVELRCDPISGHTALYWYRQSLGQGPEFLIYFQGTGAADDSGLPNDRFFAVRPEGSVSTLKIQRTERGDSAVYLCASSLMTSPNEQFFGPGTRLTVL.